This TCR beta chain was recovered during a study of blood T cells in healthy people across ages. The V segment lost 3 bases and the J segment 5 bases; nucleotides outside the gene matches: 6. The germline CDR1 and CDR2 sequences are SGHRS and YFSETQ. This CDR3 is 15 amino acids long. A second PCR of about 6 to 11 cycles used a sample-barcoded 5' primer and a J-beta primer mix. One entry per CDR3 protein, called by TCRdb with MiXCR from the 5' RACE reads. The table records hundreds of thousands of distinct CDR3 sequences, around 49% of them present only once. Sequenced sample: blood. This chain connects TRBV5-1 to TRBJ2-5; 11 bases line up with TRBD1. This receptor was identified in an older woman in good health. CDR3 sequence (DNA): TGCGCCAGCAGCTCCCGGACAGGGGGCCTTGAGACCCAGTACTTC. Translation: CASSSRTGGLETQYF.